This TCR beta chain was obtained from a study of cytomegalovirus exposure and HLA in healthy donors. Study-wide results and caveats: The study dropped some indistinguishable V segments, TRBV6-2 and TRBV6-3 among them. As a later analysis revealed, the rate of TCR association differed by HLA locus, with DRB1 most and HLA-C fewest.

The CDR3 contains 13 residues. CDR1 and CDR2 from the germline V gene are LNHDA and SQIVND (reference sequence). Trimming stripped 5 bases from V and 3 bases from J, with 11 bases between. Remarks on this clone: Its matching antigen is unknown.

60 Vbeta and 13 Jbeta primers were used in PCR. Method: immunoSEQ multiplex PCR; TCRdb's copy keeps in-frame clones and lacks some. In the table there are 85,000 to 110,000 clones, around 77% of which are singletons. The sample was PBMCs. The chain combines TRBV19 with TRBJ2-7; a possible D gene is TRBD2 (6 bases). The sequence was obtained from a man aged 45-60 years in good health and CMV-seropositive. The CDR3 protein is CASSFARDYEQYF. The CDR3 nucleotides are TGTGCCAGTAGTTTCGCGCGGGACTACGAGCAGTACTTC.